This TCR beta chain was observed in a study of graft-versus-host responses after intestinal transplantation. Background on the study: Each transplant was multivisceral, liver-intestinal, or isolated intestinal. Every recipient had anti-thymocyte globulin induction and two to four years of tacrolimus plus steroids.

This table comes from immunoSEQ multiplex PCR, and its TCRdb copy is limited to in-frame clones, with some not included. The sample comprises about 120,000 clones, 90% to 95% of which are singletons, and more than 0.9% rests with the top ten. Study conclusions and caveats: Among recipient marrow samples, GvH clones were found; some appeared first in ileum or blood.

As regards this clone: Its antigen is unknown.

V was trimmed by 3 bases and J by 0 bases, leaving 10 bases between them. Germline V gives CDR1 SGDLS, CDR2 YYNGEE. CDR3 length: 15 amino acids. The source was unstimulated CD8+ T cells sorted from spleen or lymph node cells, collected before transplant. V is TRBV9 and J is TRBJ2-1; D gene ambiguous. The source is a human donor who was the organ donor for an intestinal transplant. CDR3 nucleotides: TGTGCCAGCAGCGAGCTCCGTGGCTCCTACAATGAGCAGTTCTTC. It encodes CASSELRGSYNEQFF. The full variable domain, its missing parts supplied by reference TRBV9 and TRBJ2-1, is DSGVTQTPKHLITATGQRVTLRCSPRSGDLSVYWYQQSLDQGLQFLIQYYNGEERAKGNILERFSAQQFPDLHSELNLSSLELGDSALYFCASSELRGSYNEQFFGPGTRLTVL.